This T cell receptor beta chain was profiled in a study of a mutant IDH1 vaccine in newly diagnosed glioma. Study-wide background: Treated patients showed a male proportion of approximately 62%, a female proportion of 37.5%, and a mean age of 40.4 years. It was radiotherapy, temozolomide, or both that patients received previously, with most receiving both.

As for time point: week 47, end of study. With topical imiquimod, each dose of the vaccine consisted of 300 ug of mutant IDH1 20-mer peptide. Assay: immunoSEQ multiplex PCR; the TCRdb copy retains only in-frame clones and omits some. The profile shows about 12,000 clones, about 80% of them singletons. To note about this clone: The target antigen is unknown.

V was pared by 2 bases and J by 7 bases, with 17 bases between. The CDR3 has 16 residues. The germline CDR1 and CDR2 sequences are SGHTA and FQGTGA. The material sequenced was PBMCs, taken from a glioma patient whose treatment included an IDH1 peptide vaccine. The chain joins TRBV7-3 to TRBJ2-2; TRBD2 is a possible D gene (6 bases). This receptor was identified in a woman aged 35 to 49 with glioma. DNA of the CDR3: TGTGCCAGCAGCTTAGGGAGCGCGGGGATCATCGGGGAGCTGTTTTTT. Translating it yields CASSLGSAGIIGELFF.